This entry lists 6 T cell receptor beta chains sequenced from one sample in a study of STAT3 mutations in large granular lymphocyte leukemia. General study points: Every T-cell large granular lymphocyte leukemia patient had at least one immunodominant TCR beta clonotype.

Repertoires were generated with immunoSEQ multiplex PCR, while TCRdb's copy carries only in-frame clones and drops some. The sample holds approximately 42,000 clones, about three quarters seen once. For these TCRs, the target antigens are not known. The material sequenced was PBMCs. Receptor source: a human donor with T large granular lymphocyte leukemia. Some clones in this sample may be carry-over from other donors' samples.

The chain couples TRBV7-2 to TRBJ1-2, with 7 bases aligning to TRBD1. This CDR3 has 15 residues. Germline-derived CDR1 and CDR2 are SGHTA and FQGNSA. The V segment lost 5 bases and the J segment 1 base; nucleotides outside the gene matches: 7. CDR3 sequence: CASSRDRVLNYGYTF. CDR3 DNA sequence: TGTGCCAGCAGCCGCGACAGGGTACTTAACTATGGCTACACCTTC.

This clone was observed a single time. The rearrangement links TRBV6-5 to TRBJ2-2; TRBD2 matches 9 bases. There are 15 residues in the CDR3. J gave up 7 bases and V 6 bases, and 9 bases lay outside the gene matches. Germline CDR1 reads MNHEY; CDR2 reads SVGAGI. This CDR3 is CASSLAGVGVGELFF. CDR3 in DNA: TGTGCCAGCAGCTTAGCGGGGGTTGGCGTCGGGGAGCTGTTTTTT.

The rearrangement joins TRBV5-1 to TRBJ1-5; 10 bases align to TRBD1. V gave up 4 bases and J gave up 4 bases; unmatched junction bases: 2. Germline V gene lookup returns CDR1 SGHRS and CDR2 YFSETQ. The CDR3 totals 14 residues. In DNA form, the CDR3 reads TGCGCCAGCAGCACGGGACAGGGGAATCAGCCCCAGCATTTT. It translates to CASSTGQGNQPQHF.

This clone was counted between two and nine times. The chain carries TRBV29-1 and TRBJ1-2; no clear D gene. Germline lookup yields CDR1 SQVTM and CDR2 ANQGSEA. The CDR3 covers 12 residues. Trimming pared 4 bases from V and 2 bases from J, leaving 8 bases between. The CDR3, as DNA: TGCAGCGTTGTAGGCCAGAACTATGGCTACACCTTC. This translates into CSVVGQNYGYTF.

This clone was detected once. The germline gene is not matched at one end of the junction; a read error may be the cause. CDR3 coding DNA: TGTGCCAGCAGCCTAGCGGGGACAGCTAGCAATCAGCCCCAGCATTTT. This gives the protein CASSLAGTASNQPQHF. This chain links TRBV7-2 with TRBJ1-5, with 7 bases matching TRBD1. The germline V gene encodes CDR1 SGHTA and CDR2 FQGNSA. The CDR3 covers 16 residues.

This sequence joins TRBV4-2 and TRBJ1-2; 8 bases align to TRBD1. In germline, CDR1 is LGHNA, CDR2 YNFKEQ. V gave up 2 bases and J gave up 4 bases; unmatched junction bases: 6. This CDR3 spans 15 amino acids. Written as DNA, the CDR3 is TGTGCCAGCAGCCAACCGGACAGGGTGGGCTATGGCTACACCTTC. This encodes CASSQPDRVGYGYTF.